The rows below give T cell receptor beta chains drawn from one sample of a study of blood T cell repertoires in COVID-19. Profiled with immunoSEQ multiplex PCR; TCRdb holds only in-frame clones, not every one. The profile shows hundreds of thousands of clones, about 88% of them singletons. The sequenced material came from PBMCs or T cells enriched from blood (not recorded which). These receptor sequences come from a woman aged 25 to 45 who had recovered from COVID-19. Both conserved end residues are part of each CDR3. A D gene is named only where the DNA matches it firmly. For some rows the clone size is stated as once, few or many, or as a class when expanded; others skip it.

>TRBJ2-3|TRBD1|TRBV18|once
CASSWGQGETDTQYF
TGTGCCAGCTCGTGGGGACAGGGTGAGACAGATACGCAGTATTTT
>TRBJ1-2|.|TRBV28|few
CASSLPRGRGWSYTF
TGTGCCAGCAGTTTACCCAGAGGTAGGGGATGGAGCTACACCTTC
>TRBJ1-2|.|TRBV6-5|.
CASSDRSSRRYTF
TGTGCCAGCAGCGACAGGTCCTCTAGACGCTACACCTTC
>TRBJ2-7|TRBD2|TRBV11-2|.
CASSLGTSASSYEQYF
TGTGCCAGCAGCTTAGGGACTAGCGCAAGCTCCTACGAGCAGTACTTC
>TRBJ2-2|TRBD2|TRBV5-1|once
CASQTSGETGELFF
TGCGCCAGCCAGACTAGCGGGGAGACCGGGGAGCTGTTTTTT
>TRBJ2-5|TRBD1|TRBV4-1|.
CASSRGTGQETQYF
TGCGCCAGCAGCCGGGGGACAGGGCAAGAGACCCAGTACTTC
>TRBJ2-5|TRBD2|TRBV7-9|.
CASSQWTSGGETQYF
TGTGCCAGCAGCCAGTGGACTAGCGGGGGGGAGACCCAGTACTTC
>TRBJ2-7|TRBD1|TRBV15|once
CAISRTQGVSYEQYF
TGTGCCATCAGCAGGACCCAGGGGGTTTCCTACGAGCAGTACTTC
>TRBJ2-7|.|TRBV7-8|few
CASSPSTYEQYF
TGTGCCAGCAGCCCGAGCACCTACGAGCAGTACTTC
>TRBJ1-2|.|TRBV19|.
CASSIDRGGTANYGYTF
TGTGCCAGTAGTATAGATCGTGGAGGGACGGCAAACTATGGCTACACCTTC
>TRBJ1-1|.|TRBV11-2|.
CASSSTPSGNTEAFF
TGTGCCAGCAGCTCCACCCCTTCAGGGAACACTGAAGCTTTCTTT
>TRBJ2-1|TRBD2|TRBV7-9|.
CASSSPAGVFHEQFF
TGTGCCAGCAGCTCACCAGCGGGAGTCTTCCATGAGCAGTTCTTC
>TRBJ2-7|TRBD2|TRBV5-6|.
CASSLPAGGSGSTYEQYF
TGTGCCAGCAGCTTGCCAGCGGGAGGTTCCGGGAGCACCTACGAGCAGTACTTC
>TRBJ1-1|TRBD1|TRBV19|.
CASSLVYRGNTEAFF
TGTGCCAGTAGTCTGGTCTACAGGGGGAACACTGAAGCTTTCTTT
>TRBJ2-5|TRBD1|TRBV27|.
CASSLLYGTAQETQYF
TGTGCCAGCAGTTTACTATATGGGACAGCCCAAGAGACCCAGTACTTC
>TRBJ2-3|.|TRBV5-1|.
CASSLVSGAEDTQYF
TGCGCCAGCAGCTTGGTTTCAGGGGCTGAAGATACGCAGTATTTT
>TRBJ2-7|.|TRBV27|.
CASRPRQNYEQYF
TGTGCCAGCAGGCCAAGACAGAACTACGAGCAGTACTTC
>TRBJ1-5|.|TRBV27|.
CASSFKEYQPQHF
TGTGCCAGCAGTTTCAAGGAGTATCAGCCCCAGCATTTT
>TRBJ2-7|.|TRBV19|once
CASSRNTQDYEQYF
TGTGCCAGTAGTAGAAATACTCAGGACTACGAGCAGTACTTC
>TRBJ1-1|TRBD1|TRBV19|.
CASSIRQGVSATEAFF
TGTGCCAGTAGTATCCGACAGGGAGTCTCTGCTACTGAAGCTTTCTTT
>TRBJ1-5|.|TRBV16|.
CASSQSGRGTNQPQHF
TGTGCCAGCAGCCAATCCGGGCGGGGTACGAATCAGCCCCAGCATTTT
>TRBJ2-7|.|TRBV27|.
CASSFGSSSYEQYF
TGTGCCAGCAGTTTCGGGAGTTCTTCCTACGAGCAGTACTTC
>TRBJ2-1|.|TRBV5-1|.
CASSLQGGYNEQFF
TGCGCCAGCAGCCTCCAGGGGGGCTACAATGAGCAGTTCTTC
>TRBJ2-3|.|TRBV6-2/TRBV6-3|once
CASSALARVADTQYF
TGTGCCAGCAGTGCCCTAGCGAGGGTAGCAGATACGCAGTATTTT
>TRBJ2-5|.|TRBV18|few
CASWSQETQYF
TGTGCCAGCTGGAGCCAAGAGACCCAGTACTTC
>TRBJ1-2|TRBD1|TRBV28|.
CASGDDGDRGLDTF
TGTGCCAGCGGAGACGACGGGGACAGGGGGCTCGACACCTTC
>TRBJ1-2|.|TRBV13|.
CASSLGPGHNYGYTF
TGTGCCAGCAGCTTGGGGCCAGGGCATAACTATGGCTACACCTTC
>TRBJ2-5|TRBD2|TRBV6-1|.
CASSEARGGWETQYF
TGTGCCAGCAGTGAAGCCCGGGGGGGCTGGGAGACCCAGTACTTC
>TRBJ2-5|TRBD2|TRBV18|few
CASSPGIASGIQETQYF
TGTGCCAGCTCACCAGGTATCGCTAGCGGGATCCAAGAGACCCAGTACTTC
>TRBJ1-1|TRBD1|TRBV10-3|once
CAISERQGNTEAFF
TGTGCCATCAGTGAAAGACAGGGGAACACTGAAGCTTTCTTT
>TRBJ2-6|TRBD1|TRBV7-2|few
CASSPGTGNSGANVLTF
TGTGCCAGCAGCCCCGGGACAGGGAACTCTGGGGCCAACGTCCTGACTTTC
>TRBJ2-7|.|TRBV4-2|few
CASSLPKGEGRNEQYF
TGTGCCAGCAGCCTCCCTAAGGGGGAGGGCCGGAACGAGCAGTACTTC
>TRBJ2-1|.|TRBV29-1|.
CSVADNSYNEQFF
TGCAGCGTCGCTGACAACTCCTACAATGAGCAGTTCTTC
>TRBJ2-1|.|TRBV20-1|few
CSASRGGAAYNEQFF
TGCAGTGCTAGTAGGGGGGGGGCCGCCTACAATGAGCAGTTCTTC
>TRBJ2-1|.|TRBV4-2|few
CASSQVTAGNYNEQFF
TGTGCCAGCAGCCAAGTCACGGCGGGGAACTACAATGAGCAGTTCTTC